This T cell receptor beta chain stems from a study of OX40 agonist ivuxolimab in advanced cancers. Using immunoSEQ multiplex PCR, the repertoire was profiled, and TCRdb retains in-frame clones only, with some absent. The sample holds roughly 50,000 clones; roughly 82% are singletons and the top ten take about 6%. In this sample, this clone turned up once. This CDR3 is 19 amino acids long. With baseline, cycle 4 day 1, and cycle 7 day 1 as timepoints, blood was sampled. The material was CD4+ or CD8+ T cells sorted from blood, obtained in a trial of the OX40 agonist ivuxolimab. The sequence was collected from an adult with an advanced solid tumor such as melanoma, head and neck, liver or kidney cancer. The chain combines TRBV21-1 with TRBJ1-5. TRBV21-1 is designated a pseudogene. DNA of the CDR3: TGTGCCAGCAGCGCCTTAAAGAGGGCCGGGACGGAAGAAAATCAGCCCCAGCATTTT. It yields the protein CASSALKRAGTEENQPQHF.